This T cell receptor (beta chain) was sequenced for a study of tumor-infiltrating lymphocytes in localized non-small cell lung cancer (dated by TCRdb to the early 2020s). The study in broad terms: Patients whose samples were collected after neoadjuvant chemotherapy, as well as both smokers and never-smokers and several histologies, were included in the cohort. In total, the ICON cohort was made up of over a hundred surgical patients who had localized non-small cell lung cancer and whose tumors were resected. Each patient provided resected tumor tissue plus uninvolved lung tissue from the same patient, with the uninvolved lung tissue described as non-adjacent to the tumor. Flow cytometry, multiplex immunofluorescence, RNA-seq, exome sequencing and proteomics were applied to the same patients as TCR sequencing, which was one of several integrated assays. A total of some 60 patients were part of the paired comparison of immunoSEQ T-cell fraction between tumor and uninvolved lung.

Patient enrollment in ICON started in the first half of 2016, and the final patient was enrolled in 2018. Fresh tumor and matched uninvolved tissue for in-depth immune analyses, including TCR sequencing, were collected from a subcohort of around 80 patients. DNA isolated from bulk tissue, without cell sorting, was used for TCR sequencing. Notes on this clone: It has no known antigen specificity. The junction departs from germline at one end; a sequencing error may be responsible.

CDR1 and CDR2 are drawn from the germline V gene: SGDLS, YYNGEE. Taken from cysteine to phenylalanine, the CDR3 has 16 residues. Only CDR3 DNA remains: 48 bases, in frame from the first base. The T-cell fraction in tumor and uninvolved lung tissue was provided by TCR sequencing with the immunoSEQ assay. From the authors' description of their analysis: To analyze survival, patients were divided into a high T-cell fraction group (upper tertile) and a low T-cell fraction group (lower two tertiles), and the two groups were compared using a log-rank test. Paired tumor versus uninvolved lung differences in T-cell fraction were tested with a signed-rank test. TCRdb obtained this table from immuneACCESS and retained in-frame rearrangements with V and J assigned. These tables miss some clones; where compared with another copy, unresolved V genes account for less than half of the shortfall, and the remainder is unexplained. The V and J calls and the clone size are those of that table, but D and trimming were determined from the DNA. In all, the sample holds 12,000 to 15,000 clones, and nearly 70% of those were seen once. The ten largest clones represent less than 25% of the sample.

General findings and caveats noted by the study authors: Assay coverage differed among patients according to how much tissue was available, so only a subset of the cohort had TCR sequencing. Different pieces of the same tissue were used for different assays, so technical variation could not be separated from intratumor heterogeneity. In line with immunofluorescence CD3 counts, TCRbeta sequencing supported higher T cell infiltration in tumors compared with uninvolved lung tissue. No difference in TCR-derived T-cell fraction was observed between the flow cytometry-defined immunotypes IM1 (good prognosis) and IM2 (poor prognosis).

The sequence derives from a human donor with non-small cell lung cancer. Sequences were obtained from uninvolved lung tissue not adjacent to the tumor. This chain joins TRBV9 to TRBJ1-2, with 7 junctional bases fitting TRBD1. The base sequence is TGTGCCAGCAGCGTAGAGGGGACAGCTACTAACTATGGCTACACCTTT. The resulting protein is CASSVEGTATNYGYTF.